This TCR beta chain was retrieved from a study of read filtering for tumor transcriptome and immune sequencing. In its sample, this clonotype was seen a few times. Its antigen remains unidentified. An end of the junction does not agree with germline; a read error may underlie this. At the time of active disease, bone marrow was collected from every patient. From roughly 400 ng of RNA, a library with molecular barcoded alpha/delta and beta/gamma adaptors was made. TCRdb independently ran MiXCR on the reads; one entry per CDR3 protein. The sample includes around 130,000 distinct CDR3 sequences, about 12% of them seen just once. Whole-study findings and limits: The CD138-negative fraction was mixed bone marrow immune cells, not pure T cells. RNA-seq captured clonotypes less deeply and reliably than IR-seq.

The sequence came from a donor at least 40 years old with multiple myeloma. Sequenced sample: a population of CD138-negative cells sorted from bone marrow.

The DNA of the CDR3 is TGTGCCAGCAGTTGGACACGCAAGACGTACGTGCAGTACTTC. Translation: CASSWTRKTYVQYF. J is TRBJ2-7 and V is TRBV6-5; weak D call: TRBD1 (5 bases). The CDR3 contains 14 residues. Germline V lookup: CDR1 MNHEY, CDR2 SVGAGI.